This entry features one T cell receptor (beta chain) sequence. Its antigen is still unknown. The data were obtained in a study of vaccination effects on CD4 cells after COVID-19. At the level of the study: Relative to the second dose, post-vaccine samples were obtained a median of 72 days later. Study-level findings and limits: Clones of infection and vaccine origin contracted markedly late after vaccination. Cross-reactivity toward common cold coronaviruses was confined to only 1 of 255 vaccine-induced clones in healthy vaccinees.

Using viral peptide pools, the ViraFEST assay grew out antigen-specific CD4+ T cells prior to sequencing. The authors isolated CD4+ T cells after about 10 days of culture. Two-dose vaccination with either BNT162b2 or mRNA-1273 was given to the participants. Wells each received over 1.5 million PBMC, cultured with around 9.6 IU/ml IL-2 and roughly 9.8 ug/ml peptides. The CDR3 is made up of 13 amino acids. The ends lost 4 bases at V and 2 bases at J; junction bases unmatched: 1. The germline V gene has CDR1 MNHEY and CDR2 SVGAGI. The assay was immunoSEQ multiplex PCR, and TCRdb's table has in-frame clones only and misses some. This table holds fewer than 40,000 clones, approximately 84% found once.

V and J are TRBV6-5 and TRBJ1-2, with 7 bases identical to TRBD1. Material: CD4+ T cells from PBMCs cultured with HCoV-NL63 spike peptides, obtained after COVID-19 vaccination. This sequence was found in a human donor who received a COVID-19 vaccine. Some clones in this sample may be carry-over from other donors' samples. The CDR3 reads CASSSTGNYGYTF. CDR3 in DNA: TGTGCCAGCAGTTCGACAGGGAACTATGGCTACACCTTC.